The clone carrying this T cell receptor (beta chain) appeared once. The data originate from a study of blood T cell repertoires in COVID-19. Looked up from germline, CDR1 is LGHNA and CDR2 is YSLEER. J was trimmed by 8 bases and V by 3 bases; bases with no gene match: 5. CDR3 length: 14 amino acids. Produced via immunoSEQ multiplex PCR; TCRdb's table is partial and in-frame only. The table records approximately 97,000 clones, roughly nine tenths of them present only once. This chain joins TRBV4-3 and TRBJ1-2, with TRBD1 identical over 11 bases. Sequenced input: peripheral blood. This clonotype was sampled from a woman aged 45-65 years with COVID-19, enrolled during active disease. The DNA of the CDR3 is TGCGCCAGCAGCCACGAAGGGGACAGGGGGGGCTACACCTTC. Amino acids: CASSHEGDRGGYTF.